This T cell receptor (beta chain) derives from a study of cytomegalovirus exposure and HLA in healthy donors. Primers included in the PCR were 60 Vbeta and 13 Jbeta primers. Generated by immunoSEQ multiplex PCR, the TCRdb table keeps only in-frame clones and is missing some. Its table records roughly 120,000 clones. Study observations and caveats: Further analysis, carried out later, found HLA-associated TCR beta chains more clonally expanded than equally common other chains. Previously analyzed data showed that most TCR beta V segments were productive at a frequency of about 87% or about 30%.

Germline CDR1 reads LNHNV; CDR2 reads YYDKDF (reference sequence). V was trimmed by 2 bases and J by 0 bases, leaving 13 bases between them. The CDR3 consists of 16 residues. As regards this clone: The antigen remains unidentified.

It was healthy bone marrow donors who served as donors. This TCR derives from a young man in good health and CMV-seronegative. Source material: PBMCs. The rearrangement links TRBV15 to TRBJ1-1; a weak D match, TRBD1 (5 bases). CDR3 nucleotide sequence: TGTGCCACCAGCAGAACCCAGGGCAGCATGAACACTGAAGCTTTCTTT. Encoded protein: CATSRTQGSMNTEAFF.